Following are 32 T cell receptor beta chains from one sample sequenced in a study of shared clonotypes between healthy human individuals. The method was immunoSEQ multiplex PCR; TCRdb's version includes in-frame clones alone and lacks a portion of them. The sample shows about 1.5 million clones, around 98% of them seen only once. Sequencing input: naive CD4+ T cells sorted from blood. The sample's subset: CD45RA+ positively selected. The origin of the receptors is a man aged 25 to 45 in good health.

This chain uses TRBV4-3 with TRBJ2-7; D is undetermined. V was pared by 0 bases and J by 2 bases, with 14 bases between. The CDR3 covers 16 residues. CDR1 and CDR2 from the germline V gene are LGHNA and YSLEER. The CDR3 DNA sequence: TGCGCCAGCAGCCAAGAGAGCAGAGGCCCTGCCTACGAGCAGTACTTC. It encodes CASSQESRGPAYEQYF.

About this clone: Other DNA sequences in this specimen translate into the identical CDR3. The V call is TRBV9, the J call TRBJ1-1, with D unresolved. This CDR3 is 14 amino acids long. Looked up from germline, CDR1 is SGDLS and CDR2 is YYNGEE. Trimming took off 0 bases at V and 0 bases at J, with 6 bases between the two ends. CDR3 protein: CASSVAGVNTEAFF. The CDR3 coding sequence is TGTGCCAGCAGCGTAGCCGGGGTGAACACTGAAGCTTTCTTT.

The CDR3 bases are TGTGCCATCAGTGAGCAGCCGGGTAGCAATCAGCCCCAGCATTTT. Its translation is CAISEQPGSNQPQHF. V gene TRBV10-3 combines with J gene TRBJ1-5; D gene uncertain. Trimming shortened V by 2 bases and J by 0 bases, and 8 bases separated the two germline ends. CDR1 and CDR2 from the germline V gene are ENHRY and SYGVKD. The CDR3 totals 15 residues.

The chain has TRBV5-4 and TRBJ1-3; 8 bases are shared with TRBD1. The CDR3 contains 15 residues. The V gene's germline CDR1 is SGHNT and CDR2 YYREEE (reference sequence). Unmatched junction bases numbered 2, after V lost 1 base and J lost 2 bases. This chain's CDR3 is CASSLKQGAGNTIYF. CDR3 DNA sequence: TGTGCCAGCAGCTTGAAACAGGGGGCTGGAAACACCATATATTTT.

The chain combines TRBV9 with TRBJ1-3; D ambiguous. Between the trimmed V and J ends, which lost 0 bases and 2 bases, there was a span of 6 bases. Germline V gene sequence: CDR1 SGDLS, CDR2 YYNGEE. The CDR3 contains 14 residues. The DNA of the CDR3 is TGTGCCAGCAGCGTAGGAACAGCTGGAAACACCATATATTTT. The encoded protein is CASSVGTAGNTIYF.

The chain recombines TRBV5-5 with TRBJ2-1; D is unresolved. This CDR3 comprises 13 residues. V dropped 1 base and J dropped 4 bases, with 6 bases sitting between them. The germline CDR1 and CDR2 sequences are SGHKS and YYEKEE (reference sequence). The chain's CDR3 is CASSLTGYNEQFF. The CDR3 DNA sequence: TGTGCCAGCAGCTTGACCGGATACAATGAGCAGTTCTTC.

CDR3 region: CASSFKGLGAGNTIYF. DNA for the CDR3: TGTGCCAGCAGCTTTAAGGGGCTTGGCGCTGGAAACACCATATATTTT. This chain uses TRBV5-5 with TRBJ1-3, with D maybe TRBD1 (5 bases). V was cut by 2 bases and J by 2 bases, with 14 bases left in between. From germline, CDR1 is SGHKS and CDR2 YYEKEE (reference sequence). This CDR3 is 16 amino acids long.

The table lists this clone with a count of one. The rearrangement links TRBV9 to TRBJ1-1; the D gene is possibly TRBD1 (6 bases). This CDR3 has 15 amino acids. Germline CDR1 reads SGDLS; CDR2 reads YYNGEE. Deletions cut 5 bases from V and 4 bases from J, with 18 bases between. CDR3 in DNA: TGTGCCAGCAGTGGAGGGAGGGGGGCGCTCACTGAAGCTTTCTTT. Amino acids: CASSGGRGALTEAFF.

The chain uses TRBV5-8 and TRBJ1-1, with TRBD1 as a possible D gene (5 bases). V was clipped by 4 bases and J by 1 base, with 17 bases between them. This CDR3 contains 16 residues. Germline V gene lookup returns CDR1 SGHTS and CDR2 YDEGEE. The CDR3 loop is CASSPRGWGSNTEAFF. CDR3 nucleotide sequence: TGTGCCAGCAGCCCCCGCGGGTGGGGCTCGAACACTGAAGCTTTCTTT.

This clone was picked up one time. The V and J genes are TRBV10-3 and TRBJ1-2; D is perhaps TRBD1 (6 bases). Germline V lookup: CDR1 ENHRY, CDR2 SYGVKD. The V and J ends lost 9 bases and 0 bases respectively, with 14 bases between them. CDR3 length: 14 residues. The chain's CDR3 is CAITPGEANYGYTF. CDR3 nucleotide sequence: TGTGCCATTACCCCAGGGGAGGCTAACTATGGCTACACCTTC.

The CDR3 loop reads CASSLLGNMEQYF. The CDR3 nucleotides are TGTGCCAGCAGTTTATTAGGGAATATGGAGCAGTACTTC. The chain carries TRBV28 and TRBJ2-7; no definite D call. V was trimmed by 1 base and J by 7 bases, leaving 11 bases between them. The CDR3 runs 13 residues. Germline CDR1 and CDR2: MDHEN and SYDVKM.

The chain joins TRBV18 to TRBJ2-2, with TRBD2 matching over 13 bases. The CDR3 is made up of 17 amino acids. CDR1 and CDR2 (germline): KGHSH, LQKENI. V dropped 1 base and J dropped 4; count of bases not matched to a gene: 3. The CDR3 protein is CASSPRLAGGRTGELFF. The CDR3 region has the DNA TGTGCCAGCTCACCACGACTAGCGGGAGGCCGCACCGGGGAGCTGTTTTTT.

This clone showed up just once. The rearrangement links TRBV19 to TRBJ1-1; unclear D gene. This CDR3 spans 13 amino acids. V lost 3 bases to trimming and J lost 4 bases, with 9 bases between them. Per germline, CDR1 LNHDA and CDR2 SQIVND (reference sequence). The CDR3 region has the DNA TGTGCCAGTAGTATCGAGTCGGGCACTGAAGCTTTCTTT. It encodes CASSIESGTEAFF. The variable domain in full, completed from reference TRBV19 and TRBJ1-1, reads DGGITQSPKYLFRKEGQNVTLSCEQNLNHDAMYWYRQDPGQGLRLIYYSQIVNDFQKGDIAEGYSVSREKKESFPLTVTSAQKNPTAFYLCASSIESGTEAFFGQGTRLTVV.

This clone is a singleton in its sample. The CDR3 region is CASSLANTEAFF. The CDR3 DNA follows: TGTGCCAGCAGCTTGGCGAACACTGAAGCTTTCTTT. The chain uses TRBV5-4 and TRBJ1-1; unclear D gene. Germline V gives CDR1 SGHNT, CDR2 YYREEE (reference sequence). V was trimmed by 0 bases and J by 1 base, leaving 1 base between them. CDR3 size: 12 residues.

This clone has a single count. The rearrangement links TRBV30 to TRBJ1-2; D perhaps matches TRBD1 (6 bases). The CDR3 sequence is 13 residues long. The V gene lost 4 bases and the J gene lost 7 bases, with 16 bases spanning the gap. From germline, CDR1 is GTSNPN and CDR2 SVGIG (reference sequence). CDR3 sequence (DNA): TGTGCCTGGACCGGACAGACCCGTGGTGGCTACACCTTC. It codes for CAWTGQTRGGYTF.

The rearrangement joins TRBV6-5 to TRBJ1-1; D ambiguous. This CDR3 has 14 amino acids. Trimming stripped 2 bases from V and 1 base from J, with 8 bases between. CDR1 and CDR2 (germline): MNHEY, SVGAGI. The CDR3: CASSYEAGNTEAFF. CDR3 nucleotide sequence: TGTGCCAGCAGTTACGAAGCAGGGAACACTGAAGCTTTCTTT.

This chain links TRBV11-2 with TRBJ1-1; no firm D call. In germline, CDR1 is SGHAT, CDR2 FQNNGV. Trimming took off 4 bases at V and 4 bases at J, with 13 bases between the two ends. There are 14 residues in the CDR3. The CDR3 DNA sequence: TGTGCCAGCAGCTCCAACTCGGCGAGCACTGAAGCTTTCTTT. Translating gives CASSSNSASTEAFF.

The chain couples TRBV28 to TRBJ2-5, with D uncertain. Trimming shortened V by 3 bases and J by 4 bases, and 9 bases separated the two germline ends. The CDR3 is made up of 13 amino acids. Per germline, CDR1 MDHEN and CDR2 SYDVKM. The CDR3 loop is CASSFPPGETQYF. CDR3 DNA: TGTGCCAGCAGTTTCCCTCCGGGAGAGACCCAGTACTTC.

On this clone: The same CDR3 can be traced to other DNA sequences in this sample. This chain connects TRBV2 to TRBJ1-5, with a tentative D call TRBD1 (6 bases). The CDR3 has 14 amino acids. Germline-derived CDR1 and CDR2 are SNHLY and FYNNEI. V was trimmed by 4 bases and J by 0 bases, leaving 7 bases between them. The CDR3 DNA reads TGTGCCAGCAGTGGACAGGTTAGCAATCAGCCCCAGCATTTT. Translation gives CASSGQVSNQPQHF.

This chain links TRBV2 with TRBJ2-7; TRBD1 matches 7 bases. This CDR3 is 14 amino acids long. CDR1 and CDR2 (germline): SNHLY, FYNNEI. The V segment lost 4 bases and the J segment 5 bases; nucleotides outside the gene matches: 8. CDR3 sequence (DNA): TGTGCCAGCAGTGTACAGGGGCGTCGGAACGAGCAGTACTTC. Translation: CASSVQGRRNEQYF.

The chain couples TRBV5-1 to TRBJ2-1; 7 positions agree with TRBD2. The CDR3 has 15 residues. In germline, CDR1 is SGHRS, CDR2 YFSETQ. With 3 bases clipped from V and 7 bases from J, the junction kept 10 bases outside the gene matches. CDR3 in DNA: TGCGCCAGCAGCTCTGGACTAGGGTCACAGAATGAGCAGTTCTTC. Protein product: CASSSGLGSQNEQFF.

This clone was found once. This chain connects TRBV7-9 to TRBJ2-3; unclear D gene. There are 16 residues in the CDR3. Trimming took 5 bases from V and 1 from J, leaving 16 bases between them. The germline V gene has CDR1 SEHNR and CDR2 FQNEAQ (reference sequence). The CDR3 DNA reads as TGTGCCAGCAGCCCTATAGCCGTCTCCGGCACAGATACGCAGTATTTT. Its protein product is CASSPIAVSGTDTQYF.

The V call is TRBV28, the J call TRBJ2-5; 7 positions match TRBD1. Looked up from germline, CDR1 is MDHEN and CDR2 is SYDVKM. V lost 5 bases to trimming and J lost 4 bases; unmatched junction nucleotides: 4. CDR3 size: 13 residues. The CDR3, as DNA: TGTGCCAGCAGTAAACAGGGGCGAGAGACCCAGTACTTC. This codes for CASSKQGRETQYF.

In the case of this clone: Other DNA sequences in the same sample also yield this CDR3. This rearrangement joins TRBV5-1 to TRBJ2-5, with D possibly TRBD2 on 7 matching bases. Germline CDR1 and CDR2: SGHRS and YFSETQ. The CDR3 runs 14 residues. The ends were cut back, 5 bases at V and 5 bases at J, with 16 bases in the middle. CDR3 in amino acids: CASSGGGAGETQYF. The CDR3, as DNA: TGCGCCAGCAGTGGCGGGGGCGCCGGGGAGACCCAGTACTTC.

The CDR3 reads CASSRPAGVSYNEQFF. CDR3 nucleotides: TGTGCCAGCAGCCGACCGGCGGGAGTCTCCTACAATGAGCAGTTCTTC. The gene calls are TRBV5-6 and TRBJ2-1; 7 bases map to TRBD2. The CDR3 spans 16 residues. The germline CDR1 and CDR2 sequences are SGHDT and YYEEEE. The junction had 7 bases not matched to a gene; V was cut back by 4 bases and J by 0 bases.

This chain connects TRBV18 to TRBJ2-1; maybe TRBD1 (5 bases). CDR3 length: 12 residues. The germline V and J ends were trimmed by 6 bases and 10 bases, with 13 bases remaining between them. Germline CDR1 reads KGHSH; CDR2 reads LQKENI. The CDR3 DNA is TGTGCCAGCTCGCGACAGACCCTCGAGCAGTTCTTC. Encoded protein: CASSRQTLEQFF.

This sequence joins TRBV7-3 and TRBJ2-3, with D possibly being TRBD1 (6 bases). V was clipped by 5 bases and J by 6 bases, with 9 bases between them. The CDR3 contains 12 residues. The V gene's germline CDR1 is SGHTA and CDR2 FQGTGA. CDR3 region: CASSPQGDTQYF. The CDR3 nucleotides are TGTGCCAGCAGCCCACAGGGTGATACGCAGTATTTT.

As to this clone: This CDR3 is also generated by other DNA sequences in the sample. V and J are TRBV5-1 and TRBJ1-1; D is possibly TRBD1 (5 bases). Germline loops: CDR1 SGHRS, CDR2 YFSETQ. V lost 1 base and J lost 0, with 7 bases in between. CDR3 length equals 14 residues. CDR3 region: CASSLTGLNTEAFF. For the CDR3, the DNA is TGCGCCAGCAGCTTGACAGGCCTGAACACTGAAGCTTTCTTT.

The chain is built from TRBV9 and TRBJ1-2; 7 bases fit TRBD1. Trimming cost V 3 bases and J 4 bases; bases outside gene matches: 9. The CDR3 runs to 15 residues. CDR1 and CDR2 from the germline V gene are SGDLS and YYNGEE. The CDR3 reads CASSAPLGQTYGYTF. CDR3 DNA sequence: TGTGCCAGCAGCGCACCCCTGGGACAGACCTATGGCTACACCTTC.

J is TRBJ2-1 and V is TRBV28; TRBD2 matches at 10 bases. The CDR3 is 17 amino acids. With V trimmed by 6 bases and J by 8 bases, 16 bases remained unmatched. Germline values: CDR1 MDHEN, CDR2 SYDVKM. CDR3 in DNA: TGTGCCAGCAGGCCCGGACTAGCGGCGGGACGGAACGATGAGCAGTTCTTC. It encodes CASRPGLAAGRNDEQFF.

The chain recombines TRBV19 with TRBJ1-5; the D gene is possibly TRBD1 (6 bases). Per germline, CDR1 LNHDA and CDR2 SQIVND (reference sequence). This CDR3 is built from 17 residues. Trimming removed 3 bases at V and 7 bases at J, with 22 bases between. CDR3 protein: CASSIGGRAPPGQPQHF. The CDR3 DNA is TGTGCCAGTAGTATCGGGGGCAGGGCTCCACCCGGGCAGCCCCAGCATTTT.

The CDR3 protein is CASSVRLYNNYGYTF. In DNA, the CDR3 is TGTGCCAGCAGTGTAAGGCTATACAATAACTATGGCTACACCTTC. V is TRBV6-1 and J is TRBJ1-2; no firm D call. The CDR3 extends over 15 amino acids. V lost 4 bases and J lost 1, with 13 bases in between. Germline V CDR1 and CDR2: MNHNS, SASEGT.